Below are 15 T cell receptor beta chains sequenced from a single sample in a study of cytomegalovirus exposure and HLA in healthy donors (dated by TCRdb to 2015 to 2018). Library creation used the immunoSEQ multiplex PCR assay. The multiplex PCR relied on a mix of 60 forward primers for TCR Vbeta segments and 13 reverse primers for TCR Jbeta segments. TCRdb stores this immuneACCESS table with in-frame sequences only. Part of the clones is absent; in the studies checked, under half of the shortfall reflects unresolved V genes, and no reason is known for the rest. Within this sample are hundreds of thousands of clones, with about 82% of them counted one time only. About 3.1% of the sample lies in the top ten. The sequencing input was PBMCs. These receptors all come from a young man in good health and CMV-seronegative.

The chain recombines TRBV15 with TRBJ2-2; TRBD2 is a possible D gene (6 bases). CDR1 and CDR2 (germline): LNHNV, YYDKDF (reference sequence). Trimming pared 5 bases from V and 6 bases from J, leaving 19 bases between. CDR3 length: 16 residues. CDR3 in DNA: TGTGCCACCAGCGCCGGGACTCGGAAGGGTGCCGGGGAGCTGTTTTTT. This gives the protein CATSAGTRKGAGELFF.

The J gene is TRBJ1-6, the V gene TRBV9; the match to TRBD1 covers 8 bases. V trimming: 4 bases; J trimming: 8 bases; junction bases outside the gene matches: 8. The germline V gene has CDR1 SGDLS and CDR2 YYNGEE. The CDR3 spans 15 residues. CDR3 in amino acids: CASSKTTGADSPLHF. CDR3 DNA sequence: TGTGCCAGCAGCAAAACGACAGGGGCGGATTCACCCCTCCACTTT.

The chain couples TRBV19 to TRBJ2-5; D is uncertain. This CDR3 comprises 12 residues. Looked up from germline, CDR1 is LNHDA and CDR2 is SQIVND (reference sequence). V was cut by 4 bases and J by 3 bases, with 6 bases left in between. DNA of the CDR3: TGTGCCAGTAGTACCCCCAAAGAGACCCAGTACTTC. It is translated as CASSTPKETQYF.

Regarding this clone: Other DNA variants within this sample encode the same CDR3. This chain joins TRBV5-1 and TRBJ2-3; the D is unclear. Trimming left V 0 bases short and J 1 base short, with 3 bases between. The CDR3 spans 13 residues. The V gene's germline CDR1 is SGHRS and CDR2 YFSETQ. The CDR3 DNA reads TGCGCCAGCAGCTTGGCCGGCACAGATACGCAGTATTTT. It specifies CASSLAGTDTQYF.

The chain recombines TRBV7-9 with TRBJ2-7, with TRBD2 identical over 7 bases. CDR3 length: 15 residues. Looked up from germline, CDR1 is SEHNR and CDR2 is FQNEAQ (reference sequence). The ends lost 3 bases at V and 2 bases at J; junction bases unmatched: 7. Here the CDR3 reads CASSFPPGTTYEQYF. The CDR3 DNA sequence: TGTGCCAGCAGCTTTCCGCCAGGGACTACCTACGAGCAGTACTTC.

CDR3 residues: CASSQLTGPSPLHF. CDR3 coding DNA: TGCGCCAGCAGCCAACTCACAGGGCCCTCACCCCTCCACTTT. The V gene is TRBV4-1, the J gene TRBJ1-6; D is possibly TRBD1 (6 bases). The CDR3 spans 14 residues. Trimming pared 2 bases from V and 10 bases from J, leaving 12 bases between. Germline V gene lookup returns CDR1 MGHRA and CDR2 YSYEKL.

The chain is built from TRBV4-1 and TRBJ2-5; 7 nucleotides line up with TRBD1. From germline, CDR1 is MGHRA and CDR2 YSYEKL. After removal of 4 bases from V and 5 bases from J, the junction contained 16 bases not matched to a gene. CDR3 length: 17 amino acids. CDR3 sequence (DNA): TGCGCCAGCAGCCCCCTCCGTACAAGGGGGCCTGGGGAGACCCAGTACTTC. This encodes CASSPLRTRGPGETQYF.

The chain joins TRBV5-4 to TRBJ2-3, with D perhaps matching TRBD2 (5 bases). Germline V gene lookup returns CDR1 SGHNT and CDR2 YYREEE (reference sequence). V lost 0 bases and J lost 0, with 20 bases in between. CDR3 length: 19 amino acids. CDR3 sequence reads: CASSLAVAQQPRSTDTQYF. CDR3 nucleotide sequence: TGTGCCAGCAGCTTGGCCGTAGCGCAGCAGCCTCGTAGCACAGATACGCAGTATTTT.

The chain's CDR3 is CASSFDGTYEQYF. For the CDR3, the DNA is TGCGCCAGCAGCTTTGACGGGACCTACGAGCAGTACTTC. The chain couples TRBV5-1 to TRBJ2-7; TRBD2 is a possible D gene (5 bases). There are 13 residues in the CDR3. Per the germline V gene, CDR1 is SGHRS and CDR2 is YFSETQ. V shed 2 bases and J shed 2 bases, with 8 bases lying between them.

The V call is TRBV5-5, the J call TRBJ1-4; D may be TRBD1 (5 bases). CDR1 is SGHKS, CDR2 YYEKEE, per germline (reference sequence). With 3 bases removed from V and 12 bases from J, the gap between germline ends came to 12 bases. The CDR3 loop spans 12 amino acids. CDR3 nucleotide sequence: TGTGCCAGCAGCTCCCTTGGGGGGGAACTGTTTTTT. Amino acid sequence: CASSSLGGELFF. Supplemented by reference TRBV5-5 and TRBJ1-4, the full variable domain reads DAGVTQSPTHLIKTRGQQVTLRCSPISGHKSVSWYQQVLGQGPQFIFQYYEKEERGRGNFPDRFSARQFPNYSSELNVNALLLGDSALYLCASSSLGGELFFGSGTQLSVL.

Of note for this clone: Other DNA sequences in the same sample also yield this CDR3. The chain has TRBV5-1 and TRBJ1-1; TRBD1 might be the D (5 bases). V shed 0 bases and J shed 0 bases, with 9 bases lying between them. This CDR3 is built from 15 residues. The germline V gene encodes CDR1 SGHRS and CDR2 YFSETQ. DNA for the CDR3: TGCGCCAGCAGCTTGGCAACAGGACTGAACACTGAAGCTTTCTTT. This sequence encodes CASSLATGLNTEAFF.

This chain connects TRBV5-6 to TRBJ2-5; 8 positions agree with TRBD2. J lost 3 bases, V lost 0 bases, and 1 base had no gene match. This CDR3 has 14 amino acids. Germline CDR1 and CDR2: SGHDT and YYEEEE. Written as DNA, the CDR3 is TGTGCCAGCAGCTTGGAAGCGGGGGAAGAGACCCAGTACTTC. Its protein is CASSLEAGEETQYF. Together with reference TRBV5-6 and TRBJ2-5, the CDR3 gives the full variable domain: DAGVTQSPTHLIKTRGQQVTLRCSPKSGHDTVSWYQQALGQGPQFIFQYYEEEERQRGNFPDRFSGHQFPNYSSELNVNALLLGDSALYLCASSLEAGEETQYFGPGTRLLVL.

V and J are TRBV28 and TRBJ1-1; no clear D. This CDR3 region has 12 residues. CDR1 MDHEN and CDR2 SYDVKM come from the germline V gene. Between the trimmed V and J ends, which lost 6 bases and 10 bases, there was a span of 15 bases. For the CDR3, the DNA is TGTGCCAGCAGACCCACAAACCGTGGAGCTTTCTTT. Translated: CASRPTNRGAFF.

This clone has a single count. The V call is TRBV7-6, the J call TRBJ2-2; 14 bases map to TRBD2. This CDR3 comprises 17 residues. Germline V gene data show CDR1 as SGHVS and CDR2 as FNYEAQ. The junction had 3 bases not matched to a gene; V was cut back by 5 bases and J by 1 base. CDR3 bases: TGTGCCAGCAGCCGACTAGCGGGGGGGATGAACACCGGGGAGCTGTTTTTT. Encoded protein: CASSRLAGGMNTGELFF.

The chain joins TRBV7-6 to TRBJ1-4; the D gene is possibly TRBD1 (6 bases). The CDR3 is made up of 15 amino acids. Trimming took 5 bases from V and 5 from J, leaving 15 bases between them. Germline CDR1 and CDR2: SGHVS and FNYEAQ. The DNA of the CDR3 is TGTGCCAGCAGCCCCTACAGGGATGGGAATGAAAAACTGTTTTTT. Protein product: CASSPYRDGNEKLFF.